These 23 T cell receptor beta chains were sequenced from one sample in a study of vaccination and CD4 T cells after COVID-19 (dated by TCRdb to between 2021 and 2024). Libraries were built with PCR. Sequencer: Illumina iSeq 100. DNA from cultured CD4+ T cells was subjected to TCR sequencing with the Oncomine TCR Beta short-read assay at the Johns Hopkins FTIC core. TCRdb passed the public sequencing reads through fastp at Q25 and MiXCR, retaining productive beta sequences. Merged by CDR3 protein, the rows form single entries marked with the most common genes and DNA. The sample table records about 19,000 distinct CDR3 sequences; about 61% of these occur just once. The top ten clonotypes cover about 9.4% of the sample. Read against the paper, the sample's treatment or condition label means: approximately 9-day PBMC culture with coronavirus spike peptide pools or control peptides (ViraFEST assay). No cognate antigen is known for these TCRs.

The sequenced sample was CD4+ T cells from blood, cultured in vitro. The receptors shown here come from a human donor who had recovered from COVID-19.

CDR3 in amino acids: CSARSGENTEAFF. In DNA form, the CDR3 reads TGCAGTGCTAGGTCTGGTGAGAACACTGAAGCTTTCTTT. J is TRBJ1-1 and V is TRBV20-1, with D uncertain. The CDR3 length is 13 residues. Per the germline V gene, CDR1 is DFQATT and CDR2 is SNEGSKA (reference sequence). V lost 3 bases and J lost 1, with 9 bases in between.

This clonotype was counted a few times. The CDR3 loop is CASRFGGQGGTEAFF. In DNA, the CDR3 is TGTGCCAGCAGATTCGGAGGACAGGGCGGGACTGAAGCTTTCTTT. The rearrangement links TRBV2 to TRBJ1-1; 8 nucleotides line up with TRBD1. Germline CDR1 and CDR2: SNHLY and FYNNEI. After removal of 6 bases from V and 5 bases from J, the junction contained 11 bases not matched to a gene. CDR3 length: 15 amino acids.

The rearrangement uses TRBV27 and TRBJ1-1; maybe TRBD1 (6 bases). This CDR3 is built from 17 residues. Trimming stripped 3 bases from V and 5 bases from J, with 22 bases between. Germline-derived CDR1 and CDR2 are MNHEY and SMNVEV (reference sequence). The CDR3 region is CASSLALVAGVGTEAFF. DNA for the CDR3: TGTGCCAGCAGTTTGGCCCTTGTGGCAGGGGTAGGTACTGAAGCTTTCTTT.

The chain joins TRBV20-1 to TRBJ1-4, with D tentatively TRBD1 (5 bases). V was trimmed by 6 bases and J by 7 bases, leaving 6 bases between them. From germline, CDR1 is DFQATT and CDR2 SNEGSKA (reference sequence). This CDR3 has 10 amino acids. The CDR3 sequence is CSADSEKLFF. For the CDR3, the DNA is TGCAGTGCCGACAGTGAAAAACTGTTTTTT.

This clonotype was counted only a few times. The V call is TRBV20-1, the J call TRBJ1-1; D ambiguous. Germline CDR1 is DFQATT and CDR2 is SNEGSKA (reference sequence). The CDR3 has 12 amino acids. The V end lost 5 bases, the J end lost 0 bases, and 7 bases lay between the germline ends. This CDR3 reads CSAVVVNTEAFF. In DNA, the CDR3 is TGCAGTGCTGTGGTGGTGAACACTGAAGCTTTCTTT.

The V call is TRBV14, the J call TRBJ2-5; 7 bases are a match to TRBD2. CDR3 length: 14 residues. Germline V gives CDR1 SGHDN, CDR2 FVKESK. The junction had 9 bases not matched to a gene; V was cut back by 4 bases and J by 7 bases. The CDR3, as DNA: TGTGCCAGCAGCCTTCAGCCCGGGGGGACGACCCAGTACTTC. Translating it yields CASSLQPGGTTQYF.

The J gene is TRBJ1-1, the V gene TRBV20-1, with TRBD1 identical over 11 bases. V lost 6 bases and J lost 6; bases outside the gene matches: 9. The CDR3 covers 14 residues. Germline V gene lookup returns CDR1 DFQATT and CDR2 SNEGSKA (reference sequence). The CDR3 here is CSAHGGQGVAEAFF. CDR3 in DNA: TGCAGTGCCCATGGGGGACAGGGGGTAGCTGAAGCTTTCTTT.

The chain is built from TRBV19 and TRBJ1-2; 7 bases map to TRBD1. V shed 6 bases and J 3 bases; nucleotides not matched to a gene: 7. From germline, CDR1 is LNHDA and CDR2 SQIVND (reference sequence). This CDR3 has 14 residues. This chain's CDR3 is CASRPQGRHYGYTF. Written as DNA, the CDR3 is TGTGCCAGTAGACCACAGGGGCGACACTATGGCTACACCTTC.

The chain couples TRBV7-2 to TRBJ2-1; TRBD1 or TRBD2 may be the D gene (5 bases each). The V gene's germline CDR1 is SGHTA and CDR2 FQGNSA. The V gene lost 5 bases and the J gene lost 12 bases, with 23 bases spanning the gap. The CDR3 has 15 amino acids. The CDR3 DNA sequence: TGTGCCAGCAGCGCCGAAGCTTCGGGGCTCTTAACGCAGTTCTTC. This translates into CASSAEASGLLTQFF.

This clonotype was detected only a few times. This chain links TRBV19 with TRBJ1-5; 7 bases are shared with TRBD1. The CDR3 has 13 residues. Germline V CDR1 and CDR2: LNHDA, SQIVND (reference sequence). Trimming cost V 5 bases and J 7 bases; bases outside gene matches: 5. The CDR3 region is CASSVTGAQPQHF. As DNA, the CDR3 is TGTGCCAGTAGTGTTACAGGGGCCCAGCCCCAGCATTTT. Full variable domain (outside the CDR3, taken from reference TRBV19 and TRBJ1-5): DGGITQSPKYLFRKEGQNVTLSCEQNLNHDAMYWYRQDPGQGLRLIYYSQIVNDFQKGDIAEGYSVSREKKESFPLTVTSAQKNPTAFYLCASSVTGAQPQHFGDGTRLSIL.

The V call is TRBV11-2, the J call TRBJ1-2; no definite D call. Germline V gene lookup returns CDR1 SGHAT and CDR2 FQNNGV. Trimming stripped 4 bases from V and 8 bases from J, with 8 bases between. The CDR3 totals 11 residues. The CDR3 here is CASSSLRGYTF. In nucleotides, the CDR3 is TGTGCCAGCAGCTCCCTACGCGGCTACACCTTC.

This clonotype appeared a single time. This chain joins TRBV30 and TRBJ2-7; 8 nucleotides agree with TRBD2. Losses at the gene ends were 5 bases for V and 0 bases for J; bases not matched to a gene: 12. CDR3 length: 16 residues. CDR1 GTSNPN and CDR2 SVGIG come from the germline V gene (reference sequence). The CDR3 loop is CAWAAPSGFVSYEQYF. CDR3 nucleotides: TGTGCCTGGGCAGCTCCTAGCGGGTTCGTCTCCTACGAGCAGTACTTC. Full variable domain (missing parts from reference TRBV30 and TRBJ2-7): SQTIHQWPATLVQPVGSPLSLECTVEGTSNPNLYWYRQAAGRGLQLLFYSVGIGQISSEVPQNLSASRPQDRQFILSSKKLLLSDSGFYLCAWAAPSGFVSYEQYFGPGTRLTVT.

This chain connects TRBV18 to TRBJ2-7; D not resolved. The length of the CDR3 is 14 residues. The ends were cut back, 6 bases at V and 2 bases at J, with 14 bases in the middle. Per the germline V gene, CDR1 is KGHSH and CDR2 is LQKENI. This chain's CDR3 is CASSQKGETYEQYF. The DNA for the CDR3 is TGTGCCAGCTCGCAAAAGGGCGAAACCTACGAGCAGTACTTC.

This clonotype is large within its sample. The chain has TRBV12-3 or TRBV12-4 and TRBJ1-2; weak D call: TRBD1 (5 bases). This CDR3 has 13 residues. V lost 8 bases and J lost 1, with 11 bases in between. CDR3 in amino acids: CASRQTDNYGYTF. The DNA for the CDR3 is TGTGCCAGCCGACAGACAGATAACTATGGCTACACCTTC.

The chain joins TRBV19 to TRBJ2-5; 11 bases line up with TRBD2. The V segment lost 5 bases and the J segment 4 bases; nucleotides outside the gene matches: 9. This CDR3 region has 16 residues. CDR1 LNHDA and CDR2 SQIVND come from the germline V gene (reference sequence). The CDR3 sequence is CASSFRRTSGRETQYF. Written as DNA, the CDR3 is TGTGCCAGTAGTTTCCGCCGGACTAGCGGGCGAGAGACCCAGTACTTC.

The V and J genes are TRBV28 and TRBJ2-1; D may be TRBD1 (6 bases). CDR3 size: 13 residues. Germline V CDR1 and CDR2: MDHEN, SYDVKM. V was clipped by 5 bases and J by 3 bases, with 8 bases between them. The chain's CDR3 is CASSRTDYNEQFF. As DNA, the CDR3 is TGTGCCAGCAGTCGGACAGACTACAATGAGCAGTTCTTC.

The chain joins TRBV28 to TRBJ1-1; D is uncertain. The CDR3 runs 15 residues. Trimming pared 2 bases from V and 1 base from J, leaving 11 bases between. CDR1 MDHEN and CDR2 SYDVKM come from the germline V gene. CDR3 sequence (DNA): TGTGCCAGCAGTTTACTCATTTCGGGGAACACTGAAGCTTTCTTT. Translated: CASSLLISGNTEAFF.

This clonotype was observed a handful of times. This chain links TRBV30 with TRBJ1-2; D call uncertain. This CDR3 spans 13 amino acids. The ends were cut back, 3 bases at V and 0 bases at J, with 8 bases in the middle. Germline V gene data show CDR1 as GTSNPN and CDR2 as SVGIG (reference sequence). As DNA, the CDR3 is TGTGCCTGGAGGGACGGCCCTAACTATGGCTACACCTTC. Translation gives CAWRDGPNYGYTF.

The rearrangement joins TRBV20-1 to TRBJ2-5; tentative D call: TRBD2 (7 bases). Per germline, CDR1 DFQATT and CDR2 SNEGSKA (reference sequence). This CDR3 comprises 11 residues. The CDR3 nucleotides read TGCAGCGGGGGGCCGGGGGAGACCCAGTACTTC. Its translation: CSGGPGETQYF.

In DNA form, the CDR3 reads TGCGCCAGCAGCCAGCTCACCGGGGGGCGTTCGTACTTC. Translating gives CASSQLTGGRSYF. The gene calls are TRBV4-1 and TRBJ2-4, with a weak D call TRBD2 (7 bases). Germline loops: CDR1 MGHRA, CDR2 YSYEKL. The CDR3 length is 13 residues. V lost 3 bases and J 15 bases, leaving 18 bases between the germline ends.

J is TRBJ2-3 and V is TRBV7-6; D remains ambiguous. Germline V gene sequence: CDR1 SGHVS, CDR2 FNYEAQ. CDR3 length equals 15 residues. V was shortened by 3 bases and J by 2 bases, with 12 bases between the two germline ends. The CDR3 coding sequence is TGTGCCAGCAGCTTTTTGGATGCCCCCACAGATACGCAGTATTTT. Encoded protein: CASSFLDAPTDTQYF.

The rearrangement uses TRBV25-1 and TRBJ2-5; D ambiguous. Trimming removed 1 base at V and 4 bases at J, with 10 bases between. This CDR3 has 14 amino acids. Germline V lookup: CDR1 MGHDK, CDR2 SYGVNS. The CDR3 nucleotides are TGTGCCAGCAGTGAATCCAACCCCTCAGAGACCCAGTACTTC. Translation: CASSESNPSETQYF.

The rearrangement links TRBV7-2 to TRBJ1-5; 8 bases are a match to TRBD1. CDR1 is SGHTA and CDR2 is FQGNSA in the germline V gene. Trimming took 1 base from V and 4 from J; bases not matched to a gene: 0. The CDR3 covers 14 residues. CDR3 loop: CASSLGQGNQPQHF. The CDR3 DNA sequence: TGTGCCAGCAGCTTAGGACAGGGGAATCAGCCCCAGCATTTT.